This T cell receptor beta chain emerged from a study of OX40 agonist ivuxolimab in advanced cancers. From germline, CDR1 is SGHNT and CDR2 YYREEE (reference sequence). The CDR3 contains 15 residues. V lost 0 bases to trimming and J lost 5 bases, with 12 bases between them. The data were produced by immunoSEQ multiplex PCR, yet TCRdb's version contains in-frame clones alone and is incomplete. The table lists 71,000 or so clones, roughly 81% of them singletons, with 5% in the top ten. The TCR originated in an adult with an advanced solid tumor such as melanoma, head and neck, liver or kidney cancer. The genes are TRBV5-4 and TRBJ2-1; D perhaps matches TRBD2 (6 bases). This sample comprised CD4+ or CD8+ T cells sorted from blood, obtained in a trial of the OX40 agonist ivuxolimab. CDR3 region: CASSLGGPGDNEQFF. The DNA of the CDR3 is TGTGCCAGCAGCTTGGGTGGGCCGGGAGACAATGAGCAGTTCTTC.